One TCR beta chain is described in this entry. These data come from a study of OX40 agonist ivuxolimab in advanced cancers. TCRdb's copy holds only in-frame clones and misses some; the assay was immunoSEQ multiplex PCR. This sample yields about 62,000 clones, of which 85% are seen a single time; under 5% belongs to the top ten. Trimming cost V 3 bases and J 6 bases, with 17 bases left between them. CDR3 length: 15 residues. In germline, CDR1 is KGHSH, CDR2 LQKENI. The rearrangement joins TRBV18 to TRBJ1-1; a possible D gene is TRBD1 (5 bases). The source is an adult with an advanced solid tumor such as melanoma, head and neck, liver or kidney cancer. This sample comprised CD4+ or CD8+ T cells sorted from blood, obtained in a trial of the OX40 agonist ivuxolimab. The CDR3 nucleotides read TGTGCCAGCTCACCTCGGGGCAGGGTTGGGTCTGAAGCTTTCTTT. This codes for CASSPRGRVGSEAFF.